A selection of T cell receptor beta chains follows, all from one sample in a study of blood T cell repertoires in COVID-19. Sequenced by immunoSEQ multiplex PCR; TCRdb stores in-frame clones only, minus some. The data contain 40,000 or so clones, 89% of them seen just once; the ten biggest clones take up roughly 0.39%. Specimen: peripheral blood. All receptors come from a human donor in a cohort sampled during active COVID-19. Each CDR3 is given without its conserved first and last residue. The order of the fields is CDR3 protein, V gene, D gene, J gene. The D gene is left open where the match is weak.

CDR3 protein: ASAFGVGGNTEAF
V gene: TRBV6-5
D gene: NA
J gene: TRBJ1-1

CDR3 protein: ASSFEEAGELF
V gene: TRBV12-3/TRBV12-4
D gene: NA
J gene: TRBJ2-2

CDR3 protein: ASSAQGYTEAF
V gene: TRBV7-2
D gene: NA
J gene: TRBJ1-1

CDR3 protein: ASSFEGGNTEAF
V gene: TRBV5-6
D gene: NA
J gene: TRBJ1-1

CDR3 protein: ASSPKQGVPHSYDYGYT
V gene: TRBV4-1
D gene: TRBD1
J gene: TRBJ1-2

CDR3 protein: ASSRRDRDYEQY
V gene: TRBV6-2/TRBV6-3
D gene: TRBD1
J gene: TRBJ2-7

CDR3 protein: ASIPGGGNQPQH
V gene: TRBV19
D gene: NA
J gene: TRBJ1-5

CDR3 protein: ASSSLTGEAF
V gene: TRBV5-6
D gene: NA
J gene: TRBJ1-1

CDR3 protein: ASSNSRGDEQY
V gene: TRBV2
D gene: TRBD2
J gene: TRBJ2-7

CDR3 protein: SARTENYGYT
V gene: TRBV29-1
D gene: NA
J gene: TRBJ1-2

CDR3 protein: ASSSEAGLAGGHEQF
V gene: TRBV5-1
D gene: TRBD2
J gene: TRBJ2-1

CDR3 protein: ASSSGQGPYEQY
V gene: TRBV27
D gene: TRBD1
J gene: TRBJ2-7

CDR3 protein: ASSLGRQGAGGYT
V gene: TRBV7-8
D gene: TRBD1
J gene: TRBJ1-2

CDR3 protein: ASSLRTGGTQPQH
V gene: TRBV7-2
D gene: TRBD1
J gene: TRBJ1-5

CDR3 protein: ASNDSGQKDTEAF
V gene: TRBV19
D gene: NA
J gene: TRBJ1-1

CDR3 protein: ASSMERGSSYEQY
V gene: TRBV19
D gene: TRBD2
J gene: TRBJ2-7

CDR3 protein: ASSPPRRGEQY
V gene: TRBV6-4
D gene: NA
J gene: TRBJ2-7

CDR3 protein: ASNSEQGTEAF
V gene: TRBV6-5
D gene: NA
J gene: TRBJ1-1

CDR3 protein: ASSLRDRATEAF
V gene: TRBV6-6
D gene: TRBD1
J gene: TRBJ1-1

CDR3 protein: ASREQGNTEAF
V gene: TRBV2
D gene: NA
J gene: TRBJ1-1

CDR3 protein: ASSESRDRNEQY
V gene: TRBV10-1
D gene: TRBD1
J gene: TRBJ2-7

CDR3 protein: ASSPLTSGVFYEQY
V gene: TRBV6-2/TRBV6-3
D gene: TRBD2
J gene: TRBJ2-7

CDR3 protein: ASSPAGDHGYT
V gene: TRBV6-2/TRBV6-3
D gene: NA
J gene: TRBJ1-2

CDR3 protein: ASSISGVPGNTIY
V gene: TRBV19
D gene: NA
J gene: TRBJ1-3

CDR3 protein: ASKGTGSANYGYT
V gene: TRBV19
D gene: TRBD1
J gene: TRBJ1-2

CDR3 protein: ASSPPGGRGITEAF
V gene: TRBV7-2
D gene: TRBD1
J gene: TRBJ1-1

CDR3 protein: ASSPAFKQSYEQY
V gene: TRBV18
D gene: NA
J gene: TRBJ2-7

CDR3 protein: AIRASGTYPTEAF
V gene: TRBV10-3
D gene: NA
J gene: TRBJ1-1

CDR3 protein: ASSSSAGSYEQY
V gene: TRBV7-2
D gene: NA
J gene: TRBJ2-7

CDR3 protein: ASSQGVGQGETQY
V gene: TRBV4-3
D gene: TRBD1
J gene: TRBJ2-5

CDR3 protein: ASSRGYEQY
V gene: TRBV19
D gene: NA
J gene: TRBJ2-7

CDR3 protein: ASSRRLLGNYGYT
V gene: TRBV19
D gene: NA
J gene: TRBJ1-2

CDR3 protein: ASSAAPGNTIY
V gene: TRBV4-3
D gene: NA
J gene: TRBJ1-3

CDR3 protein: ASSSDRGSSYEQY
V gene: TRBV19
D gene: TRBD1
J gene: TRBJ2-7

CDR3 protein: AITGDMNTEAF
V gene: TRBV10-3
D gene: NA
J gene: TRBJ1-1

CDR3 protein: ASDSSSGYT
V gene: TRBV19
D gene: NA
J gene: TRBJ1-2

CDR3 protein: ASSPRQFKAF
V gene: TRBV18
D gene: NA
J gene: TRBJ1-1

CDR3 protein: ASSRGTSREAF
V gene: TRBV11-2
D gene: NA
J gene: TRBJ1-1

CDR3 protein: ASSNLEGVSNQPQH
V gene: TRBV19
D gene: NA
J gene: TRBJ1-5

CDR3 protein: ASSFGTGSSGNTIY
V gene: TRBV4-3
D gene: TRBD1
J gene: TRBJ1-3